Below, 28 T cell receptor beta chains from the same sample are listed, as sequenced in a study of T cells after yellow fever vaccination. TCRdb passed the 5' RACE reads through MiXCR, listing each CDR3 protein once. The sample yields some 120,000 distinct CDR3 sequences, more than 7.5% seen once. The sample consisted of CD8+ T cells sorted from PBMCs, taken on the day of the yellow fever booster vaccination. Receptor source: a man aged 18 to 30 who received the YFV17D yellow fever vaccine.

The chain employs TRBV6-5 and TRBJ1-2; 8 bases align to TRBD1. V lost 6 bases, J lost 10 bases, and 7 bases stayed unmatched. The CDR3 is made up of 12 amino acids. The germline CDR1 and CDR2 sequences are MNHEY and SVGAGI. The CDR3 reads CASSPGQEPYTF. The DNA for the CDR3 is TGTGCCAGCAGCCCGGGACAGGAGCCCTACACCTTC.

This clonotype was seen a few times. The chain is built from TRBV4-1 and TRBJ2-3, with TRBD1 matching over 8 bases. V dropped 3 bases and J dropped 2; count of bases not matched to a gene: 4. This CDR3 is 15 amino acids long. Germline V gives CDR1 MGHRA, CDR2 YSYEKL. In DNA form, the CDR3 reads TGCGCCAGCAGCCATCCGGACAGGGTCACAGATACGCAGTATTTT. As protein: CASSHPDRVTDTQYF.

This clonotype was picked up a small number of times. The chain is built from TRBV6-6 and TRBJ1-5; D is uncertain. This CDR3 is built from 15 residues. CDR1 and CDR2 (germline): MNHNY, SVGAGI (reference sequence). V was clipped by 2 bases and J by 1 base, with 9 bases between them. CDR3 bases: TGTGCCAGCAGTTACCCTACTGGGAGCAATCAGCCCCAGCATTTT. It codes for CASSYPTGSNQPQHF.

This clonotype was picked up a small number of times. The V and J genes are TRBV5-6 and TRBJ1-1, with D unclear. Trimming shortened V by 6 bases and J by 7 bases, and 10 bases separated the two germline ends. Germline-derived CDR1 and CDR2 are SGHDT and YYEEEE. This CDR3 is built from 11 residues. This CDR3 reads CASTFGNEAFF. The CDR3 nucleotides are TGTGCCAGCACCTTTGGGAATGAAGCTTTCTTT.

This clonotype was found a few times. The chain combines TRBV18 with TRBJ2-7; D is unresolved. Between the trimmed V and J ends, which lost 0 bases and 4 bases, there was a span of 7 bases. Germline assignment: CDR1 KGHSH and CDR2 LQKENI. This CDR3 is 13 amino acids long. This CDR3 reads CASSPPKGYEQYV. The CDR3 DNA is TGTGCCAGCTCACCACCGAAGGGTTACGAGCAGTACGTC.

This clonotype came up a few times. The chain combines TRBV5-1 with TRBJ1-1; D is ambiguous. Between the trimmed V and J ends, which lost 3 bases and 4 bases, there was a span of 7 bases. The CDR3 contains 12 residues. CDR1 is SGHRS, CDR2 YFSETQ, per germline. The CDR3 sequence: CASSYGTTEAFF. In nucleotides, the CDR3 is TGCGCCAGCAGCTATGGAACCACTGAAGCTTTCTTT.

Only a few counts were recorded for this clonotype. This chain joins TRBV5-4 and TRBJ2-4, with 7 bases lining up with TRBD1. Per the germline V gene, CDR1 is SGHNT and CDR2 is YYREEE (reference sequence). After removal of 4 bases from V and 9 bases from J, the junction contained 13 bases not matched to a gene. The CDR3 has 15 residues. The CDR3 DNA reads as TGTGCCAGCAGCCCCACCGACAGGGTGAGATCCATTCAGTACTTC. Translated: CASSPTDRVRSIQYF.

This clonotype was found many times. The rearrangement links TRBV12-3 or TRBV12-4 to TRBJ2-1; the D is unclear. The CDR3 has 15 residues. V was pared by 5 bases and J by 6 bases, with 17 bases between. CDR3 sequence: CASSPTGLQGNEQFF. In DNA form, the CDR3 reads TGTGCCAGCAGTCCGACTGGCTTACAAGGCAATGAGCAGTTCTTC.

This clonotype was counted a few times. V is TRBV6-1 and J is TRBJ2-1, with 7 positions matching TRBD2. In germline, CDR1 is MNHNS, CDR2 SASEGT. The CDR3 runs 16 residues. V lost 0 bases and J lost 1; bases outside the gene matches: 3. The CDR3, as DNA: TGTGCCAGCAGTGAAGCGTCCGGGGGGTCCTACAATGAGCAGTTCTTC. This sequence encodes CASSEASGGSYNEQFF.

This clonotype came up a few times. The genes are TRBV6-2 or TRBV6-3 and TRBJ1-2; D call uncertain. V was trimmed by 2 bases and J by 5 bases, leaving 9 bases between them. Germline V gene data show CDR1 as MNHEY and CDR2 as SVGEGT. The CDR3 loop spans 13 amino acids. CDR3: CASSYRGIYGYTF. CDR3 bases: TGTGCCAGCAGTTACCGAGGAATTTATGGCTACACCTTC.

The rearrangement links TRBV20-1 to TRBJ1-1; the match to TRBD1 covers 7 bases. The J segment lost 4 bases and the V segment lost 0 bases, leaving 11 bases of the junction unmatched. The germline CDR1 and CDR2 sequences are DFQATT and SNEGSKA (reference sequence). The CDR3 spans 16 residues. The CDR3 region has the DNA TGCAGTGCTAGAGATGTAATACAGGGGTCCCGCACTGAAGCTTTCTTT. Amino acids: CSARDVIQGSRTEAFF.

This clonotype was seen a handful of times. The V call is TRBV6-5, the J call TRBJ1-2; D may be TRBD1 (6 bases). Trimming removed 5 bases at V and 4 bases at J, with 11 bases between. The CDR3 has 13 amino acids. Germline assignment: CDR1 MNHEY and CDR2 SVGAGI. CDR3 amino acids: CASSQDSAYGYTF. Here the CDR3 DNA reads TGTGCCAGCAGTCAGGACAGCGCCTATGGCTACACCTTC.

This sequence joins TRBV7-2 and TRBJ2-7; D remains ambiguous. Germline loops: CDR1 SGHTA, CDR2 FQGNSA. V lost 4 bases to trimming and J lost 0 bases, with 7 bases between them. The CDR3 sequence is 13 residues long. The CDR3: CASSSTVSYEQYF. CDR3 sequence (DNA): TGTGCCAGCAGCTCGACTGTCTCCTACGAGCAGTACTTC. Full variable domain (remainder filled in from reference TRBV7-2 and TRBJ2-7): GAGVSQSPSNKVTEKGKDVELRCDPISGHTALYWYRQSLGQGLEFLIYFQGNSAPDKSGLPSDRFSAERTGGSVSTLTIQRTQQEDSAVYLCASSSTVSYEQYFGPGTRLTVT.

This clonotype was seen a handful of times. CDR3 bases: TGTGCCAGCAGTGAATACGGGGCTCCAGGGTGGGCGAACACTGAAGCTTTCTTT. It encodes CASSEYGAPGWANTEAFF. The chain uses TRBV25-1 and TRBJ1-1, with a weak D call TRBD1 (5 bases). Trimming removed 0 bases from V and 1 base from J, with 18 bases in between. The germline CDR1 and CDR2 sequences are MGHDK and SYGVNS. CDR3 length: 18 residues.

In this sample, this clonotype turned up many times. The chain couples TRBV4-2 to TRBJ2-1; 12 bases are shared with TRBD1. V was clipped by 4 bases and J by 9 bases; unmatched bases: 10. There are 16 residues in the CDR3. The V gene's germline CDR1 is LGHNA and CDR2 YNFKEQ. CDR3 coding DNA: TGTGCCAGCAGCCCCTCGGGGGGGACAGGGGGCATTGAGCAGTTCTTC. It codes for CASSPSGGTGGIEQFF.

This clonotype appeared many times. The gene calls are TRBV6-2 or TRBV6-3 and TRBJ2-2; 7 bases are a match to TRBD1. Trimming cost V 7 bases and J 4 bases; bases outside gene matches: 12. The CDR3 covers 16 residues. Looked up from germline, CDR1 is MNHEY and CDR2 is SVGEGT. CDR3 nucleotide sequence: TGTGCCAGCACCAGGGGGTTGCTTCGGGGCACCGGGGAGCTGTTTTTT. The encoded protein is CASTRGLLRGTGELFF.

The sample holds a few counts of this clonotype. The gene calls are TRBV5-6 and TRBJ2-2; D is uncertain. CDR3 length: 15 amino acids. Germline CDR1 reads SGHDT; CDR2 reads YYEEEE. V was shortened by 2 bases and J by 5 bases, with 13 bases between the two germline ends. DNA for the CDR3: TGTGCCAGCAGCTTAGGCAGCCGCTGGACCGGGGAGCTGTTTTTT. Residues: CASSLGSRWTGELFF.

This clonotype was seen a few times. The chain recombines TRBV12-3 or TRBV12-4 with TRBJ2-3, with TRBD1 identical over 12 bases. This CDR3 has 16 amino acids. J was trimmed by 2 bases and V by 8 bases; bases with no gene match: 8. This chain's CDR3 is CASRWDRGHLTDTQYF. The CDR3 DNA sequence: TGTGCCAGCCGATGGGACAGGGGGCATCTCACAGATACGCAGTATTTT.

In its sample, this clonotype ranks as medium-sized. This rearrangement joins TRBV6-1 to TRBJ1-2; a possible D gene is TRBD1 (6 bases). The V and J ends lost 6 bases and 6 bases respectively, with 11 bases between them. Germline-derived CDR1 and CDR2 are MNHNS and SASEGT. This CDR3 comprises 12 residues. The CDR3 here is CASREGGHGYTF. The CDR3 region has the DNA TGTGCCAGCAGAGAGGGGGGACATGGCTACACCTTC.

The sample holds many counts of this clonotype. The CDR3 DNA reads as TGTGCCAGCAGCCAAAACTTACCTAGCGGGGGATACAATGAGCAGTTCTTC. Translating it yields CASSQNLPSGGYNEQFF. The chain couples TRBV4-2 to TRBJ2-1, with 10 bases fitting TRBD2. The ends lost 2 bases at V and 4 bases at J; junction bases unmatched: 8. Per germline, CDR1 LGHNA and CDR2 YNFKEQ. The CDR3 has 17 amino acids.

The J gene is TRBJ2-3, the V gene TRBV6-2 or TRBV6-3; 8 bases align to TRBD1. The germline V gene encodes CDR1 MNHEY and CDR2 SVGEGT. J gave up 6 bases and V 0 bases, and 11 bases lay outside the gene matches. CDR3 length: 17 residues. The CDR3: CASSYSDRVGSRDTQYF. The CDR3 DNA reads as TGTGCCAGCAGTTACTCGGACAGGGTCGGTTCCAGGGATACGCAGTATTTT.

This clonotype has more than one count but fewer than ten. The chain recombines TRBV6-6 with TRBJ2-7; D is possibly TRBD1 (6 bases). V was clipped by 2 bases and J by 6 bases, with 11 bases between them. CDR3 length: 13 amino acids. Per germline, CDR1 MNHNY and CDR2 SVGAGI (reference sequence). The CDR3 DNA follows: TGTGCCAGCAGTTACCAAGGACAGCGCGAGCAGTACGTC. Residues: CASSYQGQREQYV.

The chain joins TRBV10-3 to TRBJ1-3; no clear D. Per germline, CDR1 ENHRY and CDR2 SYGVKD. V was clipped by 0 bases and J by 8 bases, with 11 bases between them. The CDR3 consists of 14 residues. CDR3 coding DNA: TGTGCCATCAGTGAGTCGAACGTCGGAGACACCATATATTTT. Translated, it gives CAISESNVGDTIYF.

This clonotype was observed many times. The gene calls are TRBV7-2 and TRBJ2-2; no firm D call. V was cut by 8 bases and J by 1 base, with 5 bases left in between. There are 12 residues in the CDR3. CDR1 and CDR2 (germline): SGHTA, FQGNSA. The CDR3 DNA is TGTGCCAGCCGTGAGAACACCGGGGAGCTGTTTTTT. This codes for CASRENTGELFF.

This clonotype was seen a handful of times. The V call is TRBV20-1, the J call TRBJ1-5; a weak D match, TRBD1 (5 bases). Germline lookup yields CDR1 DFQATT and CDR2 SNEGSKA (reference sequence). The length of the CDR3 is 17 residues. V shed 5 bases and J shed 0 bases, with 20 bases lying between them. The CDR3 nucleotides read TGCAGTGCTGGCGTCGGGCAGGGATACTATAGCAATCAGCCCCAGCATTTT. Its protein product is CSAGVGQGYYSNQPQHF.

This clonotype came up many times. The V and J genes are TRBV4-3 and TRBJ2-1, with D unresolved. The CDR3 spans 14 residues. Germline V CDR1 and CDR2: LGHNA, YSLEER. The V end lost 0 bases, the J end lost 7 bases, and 10 bases lay between the germline ends. The CDR3 coding sequence is TGCGCCAGCAGCCAAGATATGACTGTGAATGAGCAGTTCTTC. This sequence encodes CASSQDMTVNEQFF.

This clonotype showed up just a few times. An end of the junction differs from the germline gene, which may be a read error. The chain is built from TRBV3-1 and TRBJ2-7; 10 bases are shared with TRBD1. Germline CDR1 is LGHDT and CDR2 is YNNKEL (reference sequence). The CDR3 has 15 residues. CDR3 amino acids: CASRDLTGGSHEQYF. The CDR3 DNA reads as TGTGCCAGCAGAGATCTGACAGGGGGCTCCCACGAGCAGTACTTC.

This clonotype showed up many times. The chain is built from TRBV12-3 or TRBV12-4 and TRBJ1-4; perhaps TRBD1 as D (5 bases). V was clipped by 5 bases and J by 12 bases, with 13 bases between them. The CDR3 has 12 amino acids. The CDR3 loop reads CASSDGGSELFF. In DNA, the CDR3 is TGTGCCAGCAGTGATGGGGGATCTGAACTGTTTTTT.